This T cell receptor beta chain stems from a study of blood T cell repertoires in COVID-19. Study-level background: The United States, Italy and Spain provided the acute and convalescent COVID-19 samples. T cells, B-cell-depleted T cells, or PBMCs supplied cDNA or gDNA.

After removal of 1 base from V and 2 bases from J, the junction contained 19 bases not matched to a gene. The CDR3 runs to 20 residues. CDR1 and CDR2 from the germline V gene are LNHDA and SQIVND (reference sequence). Original processing methods: The authors estimated nucleated cell counts from reference gene primer amplification. The protocol was immunoSEQ multiplex PCR, while the TCRdb copy is restricted to in-frame clones and leaves out a portion. The V and J calls and clone size come from that table; D and trimming were worked out from the DNA. The data show about 92,000 clones, around 82% seen once.

The TCR comes from a human donor in a cohort sampled during active COVID-19. Sequenced: peripheral blood. The chain employs TRBV19 and TRBJ1-2; TRBD1 matches 7 bases. The CDR3 spells CASSIGLSRGQGRKNYGYTF. The DNA of the CDR3 is TGTGCCAGTAGTATAGGATTATCGAGGGGGCAGGGGCGGAAGAACTATGGCTACACCTTC.